This is a list of T cell receptor beta chains from one sample in a study of identical twins. MiXCR, applied by TCRdb to the 5' RACE reads, yields one record per CDR3 protein. In the table there are about 790,000 distinct CDR3 sequences, roughly 20% of which are singletons. The same sample was also used in a study of T cells expressing NK-cell markers.

What was sequenced was PBMCs. The receptor set was obtained from a woman younger than 30 in good health. Each CDR3 is given with its conserved first and last residue. The D gene is left open where the match is weak. Not all rows give a size; the values are once, few, many and, for expanded clones, a class.

clone size	V gene	D gene	J gene	CDR3 protein	CDR3 DNA
NA	TRBV7-6	TRBD1	TRBJ2-7	CASSLAPDRVEQYF	TGTGCCAGCAGCTTAGCTCCCGACAGGGTCGAGCAGTACTTC
NA	TRBV7-8	TRBD2	TRBJ2-1	CASSIMREGSYNEQFF	TGTGCCAGCAGCATAATGCGGGAGGGGTCCTACAATGAGCAGTTCTTC
NA	TRBV20-1	NA	TRBJ1-2	CSASTEGYGYTF	TGCAGTGCTAGTACGGAGGGCTATGGCTACACCTTC
few	TRBV12-3/TRBV12-4	NA	TRBJ2-1	CASQGNYNEQFF	TGTGCCAGCCAAGGGAACTACAATGAGCAGTTCTTC
NA	TRBV15	NA	TRBJ1-2	CATGQGEANYGYTF	TGTGCCACCGGGCAAGGTGAAGCTAACTATGGCTACACCTTC
NA	TRBV18	NA	TRBJ2-1	CASSPYVMGDNEQFF	TGTGCCAGCTCACCTTACGTAATGGGCGACAATGAGCAGTTCTTC
NA	TRBV20-1	NA	TRBJ2-7	CSLGDSSLGEQYF	TGCAGCCTGGGGGACTCCTCCCTCGGTGAGCAGTACTTC
few	TRBV12-3/TRBV12-4	TRBD1	TRBJ2-1	CASRGQDRGSYNEQFF	TGTGCCAGCAGAGGTCAGGACAGGGGTTCCTACAATGAGCAGTTCTTC
NA	TRBV6-2/TRBV6-3	TRBD1	TRBJ2-6	CASSYSYPGQGPGANVLTF	TGTGCCAGCAGTTACTCGTACCCGGGACAGGGGCCTGGGGCCAACGTCCTGACTTTC
NA	TRBV10-3	NA	TRBJ2-3	CAISESSPARANTQYF	TGTGCCATCAGTGAGTCGTCCCCGGCGCGGGCAAATACGCAGTATTTT
NA	TRBV7-8	TRBD2	TRBJ2-7	CAISREREGEQYF	TGTGCCATCAGCCGGGAGCGGGAGGGCGAGCAGTACTTC
few	TRBV19	NA	TRBJ2-1	CASSIWQGGNEQFF	TGTGCCAGTAGTATCTGGCAGGGGGGGAATGAGCAGTTCTTC
NA	TRBV20-1	NA	TRBJ1-2	CSARDPVVRRNYGYTF	TGCAGTGCTAGAGATCCGGTGGTAAGGAGAAACTATGGCTACACCTTC
few	TRBV12-3/TRBV12-4	TRBD1	TRBJ2-7	CASTLGDRDNEQYF	TGTGCCAGCACCCTGGGGGACAGGGACAACGAGCAGTACTTC
NA	TRBV15	NA	TRBJ1-1	CATSRVMENTEAFF	TGTGCCACCAGCAGAGTGATGGAGAACACTGAAGCTTTCTTT
few	TRBV12-3/TRBV12-4	NA	TRBJ2-2	CASRRSRTLGELFF	TGTGCCAGCAGGCGAAGTCGGACTTTAGGGGAGCTGTTTTTT
NA	TRBV7-9	TRBD1	TRBJ2-7	CASSFPQGAGEQYF	TGTGCCAGCAGCTTCCCACAGGGGGCGGGGGAGCAGTACTTC
NA	TRBV12-3/TRBV12-4	TRBD2	TRBJ2-2	CASRRTSGSATGELFF	TGTGCCAGCAGGCGGACTAGCGGGAGCGCCACCGGGGAGCTGTTTTTT
few	TRBV10-1	NA	TRBJ2-2	CASSTTSTGELFF	TGCGCCAGCAGTACAACCTCGACCGGGGAGCTGTTTTTT
NA	TRBV30	NA	TRBJ2-7	CAWRDYYEQYF	TGTGCCTGGAGAGATTACTACGAGCAGTACTTC
few	TRBV6-5	NA	TRBJ2-2	CASSHSIPAGELFF	TGTGCCAGCAGTCACTCCATTCCGGCCGGGGAGCTGTTTTTT
few	TRBV7-9	NA	TRBJ1-1	CASSLRQVSYTEAFF	TGTGCCAGCAGCCTAAGGCAGGTCTCCTACACTGAAGCTTTCTTT
few	TRBV20-1	NA	TRBJ1-2	CSARASGARDGYTF	TGCAGTGCTAGAGCGAGCGGAGCTAGAGATGGCTACACCTTC
NA	TRBV30	NA	TRBJ2-1	CAWSSRRYEQFF	TGTGCCTGGAGTTCTCGCAGGTATGAGCAGTTCTTC
NA	TRBV6-5	TRBD1	TRBJ2-1	CASSNRGLGQGNEQFF	TGTGCCAGCAGTAACAGGGGTTTAGGACAGGGCAATGAGCAGTTCTTC
few	TRBV4-1	NA	TRBJ2-1	CASSQAGTSAGTHEQFF	TGCGCCAGCAGCCAAGCGGGGACCTCGGCGGGTACCCATGAGCAGTTCTTC